This T cell receptor beta chain emerged from a study of blood T cell repertoires in COVID-19. Study context: COVID-19 samples from acute and convalescent phases originated in the United States, Italy and Spain. Sample material is recorded as cDNA or gDNA derived from T cells, B-cell-depleted T cells, or PBMCs.

Per the original data handling: Nucleated cell number was recorded as an estimate derived from reference gene primer amplification. TCRdb's table, derived via immunoSEQ multiplex PCR, lists solely in-frame clones and lacks some. Clone size and the V and J calls come from that table; the DNA yielded D and trimming. The sample lists 650,000 to 800,000 clones; 85% to 90% were seen once. Trimming took 5 bases from V and 1 from J; bases not matched to a gene: 7. CDR3 length equals 15 residues. From germline, CDR1 is SNHLY and CDR2 FYNNEI. This TCR derives from a woman under 30 with acute or convalescent COVID-19. The chain carries TRBV2 and TRBJ2-7; TRBD1 matches at 8 bases. Sequenced: peripheral blood. CDR3 in amino acids: CASSPDRGPSYEQYF. CDR3 sequence (DNA): TGTGCCAGCAGTCCCGACAGGGGACCATCCTACGAGCAGTACTTC.